These T cell receptor beta chains were read from a single sample in a study of blood T cell repertoires in COVID-19. Sequencing was performed with immunoSEQ multiplex PCR; in TCRdb, only in-frame clones are kept and a portion is missing. The repertoire holds approximately 74,000 clones, with approximately 89% as singletons. Specimen: peripheral blood. The source of these receptors is a woman in her fifties or sixties with active COVID-19. Both conserved end residues are part of each CDR3. A D gene is named only where the DNA matches it firmly. Size tells how often a clone was seen (once, few, many) or the class of an expanded clone, and some rows leave it out.

clone_size j_call v_call d_call cdr3_nt cdr3_aa
- TRBJ2-2 TRBV28 - TGTGCCAGCAGTTTAGGGGTAGGGGTAAACACCGGGGAGCTGTTTTTT CASSLGVGVNTGELFF
- TRBJ2-5 TRBV28 - TGTGCCAGCACCCCGACCACGGGGGAGACCCAGTACTTC CASTPTTGETQYF
- TRBJ2-5 TRBV3-1/TRBV3-2 TRBD1 TGTGCCAGCAGCCAAGATCTTGGACAGGGTGTTAAGACCCAGTACTTC CASSQDLGQGVKTQYF
- TRBJ2-1 TRBV12-3/TRBV12-4 TRBD2 TGTGCCAGCAGACCAGCGGGATACAATGAGCAGTTCTTC CASRPAGYNEQFF
- TRBJ2-7 TRBV7-8 - TGTGCCATCCGATACAGGGAAAGTCACGAGCAGTACTTC CAIRYRESHEQYF
- TRBJ1-2 TRBV28 TRBD1 TGTGCCAGCAGGGACAGGGGATCCTATGGCTACACCTTC CASRDRGSYGYTF
- TRBJ1-1 TRBV7-9 - TGTGCCAGCAGCTTACCAGGGGCAAGGAACACTGAAGCTTTCTTT CASSLPGARNTEAFF
- TRBJ2-2 TRBV11-2 TRBD2 TGTGCCAGCAGCTTGACGCCCGGACTAGGCGGGGAGCTGTTTTTT CASSLTPGLGGELFF
- TRBJ2-2 TRBV5-1 TRBD2 TGCGCCAGCAGCTTGAGTAGCGGGAGGGCGGATTTCGGGGAGCTGTTTTTT CASSLSSGRADFGELFF
- TRBJ2-1 TRBV19 TRBD2 TGTGCCAGTAGTACGACTAGCGGTTCATACAATGAGCAGTTCTTC CASSTTSGSYNEQFF
- TRBJ2-7 TRBV5-4 TRBD1 TGTGCCAGCAGCCCTCGGGCAGGGGGCGCGGCCTACGAGCAGTACTTC CASSPRAGGAAYEQYF
- TRBJ2-5 TRBV5-1 - TGCGCCAGCAGCTTCGGCGGGGTCGAAGAGACCCAGTACTTC CASSFGGVEETQYF
- TRBJ1-5 TRBV19 - TGTGCCAGTACTACAACAGGGTCGGGTCAGCCCCAGCATTTT CASTTTGSGQPQHF
- TRBJ2-1 TRBV6-1 TRBD2 TGTGCCAGCAGTGAATTTCACCTTAGCGGGAGTTACAATGAGCAGTTCTTC CASSEFHLSGSYNEQFF
- TRBJ2-7 TRBV24-1 - TGTGCCACCAGTGGGGACACCTACGAGCAGTACTTC CATSGDTYEQYF
- TRBJ2-2 TRBV5-6 TRBD1 TGTGCCAGCAGCTTGAGTTTCTGGGACAGGACGAACACCGGGGAGCTGTTTTTT CASSLSFWDRTNTGELFF
- TRBJ2-1 TRBV11-2 - TGTGCCAGCAGCCCGGACAGAAGGGCCCGCTACAATGAGCAGTTCTTC CASSPDRRARYNEQFF
once TRBJ2-3 TRBV4-1 TRBD2 TGCGCCAGCAGCCAGGGACTAGCGGGAGTCACAGATACGCAGTATTTT CASSQGLAGVTDTQYF
once TRBJ1-2 TRBV29-1 - TGCAGCGTTGGGACTCCCGACTATGGCTACACCTTC CSVGTPDYGYTF
- TRBJ2-3 TRBV29-1 - TGCAGCGTTGATCCGATGTCGGGGACGCAGTATTTT CSVDPMSGTQYF
- TRBJ2-7 TRBV5-8 - TGTGCCAGCAGCTCCTGGGAACTAGCTATAGGCGAGCAGTACTTC CASSSWELAIGEQYF
- TRBJ1-5 TRBV30 - TGTGCCTGGAGTGTGGACAGTAATCAGCCCCAGCATTTT CAWSVDSNQPQHF
- TRBJ2-3 TRBV7-2 TRBD2 TGTGCCAGCAGCGCACCTTTAGCGGGAGTGGGGACAGATACGCAGTATTTT CASSAPLAGVGTDTQYF
- TRBJ2-1 TRBV5-1 TRBD1 TGCGCCAGCAGCAGTGGGGGACAGGGAAATGAGCAGTTCTTC CASSSGGQGNEQFF
- TRBJ2-1 TRBV19 - TGTGCCAGCCGAGGACAGACCAATGAGCAGTTCTTC CASRGQTNEQFF
- TRBJ2-3 TRBV3-1/TRBV3-2 TRBD2 TGTGCCAGCAGCCCCTTAAGGGGGACTAGCGGGAGTTTAGATACGCAGTATTTT CASSPLRGTSGSLDTQYF
- TRBJ2-5 TRBV3-1/TRBV3-2 TRBD2 TGTGCCAGCAGCCAAGGGGGTCGGTTAGCGGGGCGGGAGACCCAGTACTTC CASSQGGRLAGRETQYF
- TRBJ2-3 TRBV5-1 - TGCGCCAGCAGTCCGGGGTCGGTTTGGGCCACAGATACGCAGTATTTT CASSPGSVWATDTQYF
- TRBJ2-7 TRBV6-2/TRBV6-3 TRBD2 TGTGCCAGCAGTTACGGTCCAGCGGGAGGGCCCATAGACTACGAGCAGTACTTC CASSYGPAGGPIDYEQYF
- TRBJ1-1 TRBV6-6 - TGTGCCAGCAGTTACGGGAATGGAGGAAGTAGCACTGAAGCTTTCTTT CASSYGNGGSSTEAFF
- TRBJ1-4 TRBV27 - TGTGCCAGCAGTTTAGGCCCCAGTGCAACTAATGAAAAACTGTTTTTT CASSLGPSATNEKLFF
- TRBJ1-2 TRBV19 TRBD1 TGTGCCAGTAGCCTCGCAGACAGGGGGAGTTTTGGTGGCTACACCTTC CASSLADRGSFGGYTF
- TRBJ2-7 TRBV28 - TGTGCCAGCAGTTTATCGGGTTACGAGCAGTACTTC CASSLSGYEQYF
- TRBJ1-2 TRBV2 TRBD1 TGTGCCAGCAAGGGACAGGGGGCGTCTTATGGCTACACCTTC CASKGQGASYGYTF
- TRBJ1-2 TRBV10-3 TRBD1 TGTGCCATCAGCGGACAGGGGGCGGGTGGCTACACCTTC CAISGQGAGGYTF
- TRBJ1-4 TRBV19 TRBD1 TGTGCCAGTAGCGGACAGGGAATTAATGAAAAACTGTTTTTT CASSGQGINEKLFF
- TRBJ2-2 TRBV18 TRBD1 TGTGCCAGCTCCCCGGGACAGGGTACCGGGGAGCTGTTTTTT CASSPGQGTGELFF
- TRBJ2-1 TRBV1 - TGCACCAGCGTCTTCCGTCCGGCTAGCGGGAGACTCAGGCCCTACAATGAGCAGTTCTTC CTSVFRPASGRLRPYNEQFF
- TRBJ2-7 TRBV6-6 TRBD2 TGTGCCAGCAGTTACTCGACTAGCGGATACGAGCAGTACTTC CASSYSTSGYEQYF
- TRBJ2-7 TRBV28 TRBD2 TGTGCCAGCAGTTTTCGCGGGAGTCTTGACGAGCAGTACTTC CASSFRGSLDEQYF
once TRBJ2-6 TRBV28 - TGTGCCAGCAGTACCATGCTATCTGGGGCCAACGTCCTGACTTTC CASSTMLSGANVLTF
- TRBJ2-1 TRBV7-9 - TGTGCCAGCAGCTTCGGTGCCTCGTTCCGCGGCGAGCAGTTCTTC CASSFGASFRGEQFF
- TRBJ2-3 TRBV5-6 - TGTGCCAGCAGCCTTACTAGTTCGGAACTCTATACGCAGTATTTT CASSLTSSELYTQYF
once TRBJ1-1 TRBV6-5 - TGTGCCAGCCTCGCAGGGTTAAACATGAACACTGAAGCTTTCTTT CASLAGLNMNTEAFF